Listed below are T cell receptor beta chains from one sample, sequenced in a study of T cell repertoires in cytomegalovirus infection. These receptors are not linked to any known antigen. TCRdb independently ran MiXCR on the reads; one entry per CDR3 protein. The table has roughly 860,000 distinct CDR3 sequences, approximately 29% seen once. The sequencing here drew on cultured CD8+ T cells from PBMCs, taken from culture after CMV antigen stimulation. The source of these receptors is a human donor in good health (CMV status not recorded). Some clones in this sample may be carry-over from other donors' samples. Each CDR3 is given with its conserved first and last residue. The D gene is left open where the match is weak. Not all rows give a size; the values are once, few, many and, for expanded clones, a class.

>few|TRBV19|TRBJ1-2|TRBD1
CASSMEQGRYYGYTF
TGTGCCAGTAGTATGGAACAGGGGAGGTACTATGGCTACACCTTC
>NA|TRBV24-1|TRBJ2-2|TRBD1
CATRSGQFDTGELFF
TGTGCCACCAGATCGGGACAGTTTGACACCGGGGAGCTGTTTTTT
>few|TRBV10-3|TRBJ2-1|TRBD2
CAISETLTSGGAITYNEQFF
TGTGCCATCAGTGAGACCCTGACTAGCGGGGGGGCCATTACCTACAATGAGCAGTTCTTC
>NA|TRBV29-1|TRBJ2-4|TRBD1
CSARTGVNIQYF
TGCAGCGCCCGGACAGGGGTCAACATTCAGTACTTC
>NA|TRBV11-2|TRBJ1-2|NA
CASRDTGGGNYGYTF
TGTGCCAGCAGGGACACGGGGGGAGGTAACTATGGCTACACCTTC
>once|TRBV29-1|TRBJ2-2|TRBD1
CSVEGEGQGNTGELFF
TGCAGCGTTGAAGGGGAGGGACAGGGGAACACCGGGGAGCTGTTTTTT
>few|TRBV12-3/TRBV12-4|TRBJ1-1|NA
CASRVRVNTEAFF
TGTGCCAGCAGGGTCAGGGTGAACACTGAAGCTTTCTTT
>NA|TRBV6-1|TRBJ1-5|TRBD1
CASSEARPGRGDYSNQPQHF
TGTGCCAGCAGTGAAGCCCGACCGGGCAGGGGGGATTATAGCAATCAGCCCCAGCATTTT
>NA|TRBV12-3/TRBV12-4|TRBJ2-1|TRBD1
CASSFLPQGENYNEQFF
TGTGCCAGCAGCTTCCTCCCACAGGGGGAAAACTACAATGAGCAGTTCTTC
>few|TRBV28|TRBJ2-5|NA
CAAGLSQETQYF
TGTGCCGCGGGGCTGTCCCAAGAGACCCAGTACTTC
>few|TRBV19|TRBJ2-5|TRBD2
CASRTSGVKETQYF
TGTGCCAGTAGAACTAGCGGGGTCAAAGAGACCCAGTACTTC
>NA|TRBV7-9|TRBJ1-1|NA
CASSLAWEVDTEAFF
TGTGCCAGCAGCTTAGCTTGGGAGGTCGACACTGAAGCTTTCTTT
>NA|TRBV18|TRBJ2-5|TRBD1
CASSRDRELQETQYF
TGTGCCAGCTCACGGGACAGAGAGCTTCAAGAGACCCAGTACTTC
>few|TRBV12-3/TRBV12-4|TRBJ1-1|NA
CASSKRPNTEAFF
TGTGCCAGCAGTAAAAGGCCGAACACTGAAGCTTTCTTT
>few|TRBV19|TRBJ2-2|NA
CASSPSARGTAGELFF
TGTGCCAGTAGTCCCTCGGCTAGGGGGACGGCCGGGGAGCTGTTTTTT
>NA|TRBV12-5|TRBJ2-7|NA
CASGYGTYEQYF
TGTGCTAGTGGTTACGGTACCTACGAGCAGTACTTC
>few|TRBV2|TRBJ2-3|NA
CASSDLYEDTQYF
TGTGCCAGCAGTGACCTGTATGAAGATACGCAGTATTTT
>few|TRBV27|TRBJ2-5|TRBD2
CASSSRSSGAETQYF
TGTGCCAGCAGTTCCCGCTCTAGCGGGGCCGAGACCCAGTACTTC
>many|TRBV7-6|TRBJ2-1|NA
CASSLEFTGGKNEQFF
TGTGCCAGCAGCTTAGAGTTTACGGGGGGCAAGAATGAGCAGTTCTTC
>few|TRBV4-3|TRBJ2-6|NA
CASSQDHILSGANVLTF
TGCGCCAGCAGCCAAGATCATATCCTCTCTGGGGCCAACGTCCTGACTTTC
>NA|TRBV4-1|TRBJ2-5|NA
CASSQVSRETQYF
TGCGCCAGCAGCCAAGTTAGCAGGGAGACCCAGTACTTC
>NA|TRBV12-3/TRBV12-4|TRBJ1-1|TRBD1
CASSRTGTGRTEAFF
TGTGCCAGCAGCCGTACCGGGACAGGGAGGACTGAAGCTTTCTTT
>few|TRBV9|TRBJ2-7|NA
CASSVAPGPGYEQYF
TGTGCCAGCAGCGTAGCTCCGGGGCCCGGCTACGAGCAGTACTTC
>NA|TRBV19|TRBJ2-1|TRBD2
CASSQWTSGVNEQFF
TGTGCCAGTAGCCAGTGGACTAGCGGGGTCAATGAGCAGTTCTTC
>many|TRBV10-2|TRBJ2-2|NA
CASDQGNAGELFF
TGCGCCAGCGACCAGGGGAACGCCGGGGAGCTGTTTTTT
>few|TRBV6-5|TRBJ2-2|NA
CASSYSYGGANTGELFF
TGTGCCAGCAGTTACTCGTACGGCGGGGCTAACACCGGGGAGCTGTTTTTT
>many|TRBV7-6|TRBJ2-7|TRBD1
CASSLGLGQGSYEQYF
TGTGCCAGCAGCTTAGGTTTGGGACAGGGTTCCTACGAGCAGTACTTC
>few|TRBV4-3|TRBJ2-1|TRBD2
CASGTGTSGEGEQFF
TGCGCCAGCGGAACCGGGACTAGCGGGGAAGGCGAGCAGTTCTTC
>few|TRBV6-5|TRBJ2-7|TRBD2
CASGLIAGFEQYF
TGTGCCAGCGGTTTAATAGCGGGCTTCGAGCAGTACTTC
>few|TRBV11-1|TRBJ2-1|TRBD2
CASSLSASGYNEQFF
TGTGCCAGCAGCTTATCGGCTAGCGGCTACAATGAGCAGTTCTTC
>many|TRBV7-6|TRBJ2-3|NA
CASSRISTTDTQYF
TGTGCCAGCAGCCGGATTTCTACCACAGATACGCAGTATTTT
>NA|TRBV20-1|TRBJ1-2|NA
CSAEDGFYGYTF
TGCAGTGCTGAGGACGGGTTCTATGGCTACACCTTC
>once|TRBV2|TRBJ2-2|NA
CATDAIVTNTGELFF
TGTGCCACCGATGCGATCGTTACGAACACCGGGGAGCTGTTTTTT
>few|TRBV6-1|TRBJ2-5|NA
CASSEYHSEQETQYF
TGTGCCAGCAGTGAATATCACTCCGAACAAGAGACCCAGTACTTC
>NA|TRBV11-3|TRBJ2-1|NA
CASSTGQTYNEQFF
TGTGCCAGCAGCACCGGACAGACCTACAATGAGCAGTTCTTC
>NA|TRBV14|TRBJ2-3|NA
CASSQASFWADTQYF
TGTGCCAGCAGCCAAGCGTCTTTTTGGGCAGATACGCAGTATTTT
>few|TRBV6-6|TRBJ2-1|NA
CASSYSLGERFEQFF
TGTGCCAGCAGTTACTCCCTGGGGGAGAGGTTTGAGCAGTTCTTC
>NA|TRBV6-2/TRBV6-3|TRBJ2-2|TRBD2
CASIEGRGGPFHGGELFF
TGTGCCAGCATCGAAGGTCGGGGGGGCCCATTCCATGGCGGGGAGCTGTTTTTT
>few|TRBV5-4|TRBJ2-4|NA
CASSGSIQGGKNIQYF
TGTGCCAGCAGCGGGTCGATACAGGGTGGCAAAAACATTCAGTACTTC
>few|TRBV6-1|TRBJ1-2|TRBD1
CASSEARRGQYGYTF
TGTGCCAGCAGTGAAGCGCGGAGGGGGCAATATGGCTACACCTTC